This T cell receptor (beta chain) was identified in a study of OX40 agonist ivuxolimab in advanced cancers. Whole-study context: From about 23 to 85 years was the age range, with a mean of roughly 59 years, and 70% to 85% were male.

In the case of this clone: The antigen remains unidentified.

Assay: immunoSEQ multiplex PCR; the TCRdb copy retains only in-frame clones and omits some. This table holds 50,000 to 80,000 clones, about 86% found once. Patients with a history of autoimmune disease or on systemic immunosuppression were excluded. Peripheral blood came from all dose cohorts at three timepoints. The study's findings and limits: In the 0.1 to 3.0 mg/kg range, CD4+ and CD8+ blood T cells had expanded clonally by week 6.

CDR3 length: 15 residues. The V end was cut by 4 bases, the J end by 7 bases, with 17 bases between. The germline V gene encodes CDR1 MNHEY and CDR2 SVGAGI. The clonotype was recovered from an adult with an advanced solid tumor such as melanoma, head and neck, liver or kidney cancer. This rearrangement joins TRBV6-5 to TRBJ2-1; the D gene is possibly TRBD1 (7 bases). This sample comprised CD4+ or CD8+ T cells sorted from blood, obtained in a trial of the OX40 agonist ivuxolimab. CDR3 loop: CASSLGGTAYNEQFF. As DNA, the CDR3 is TGTGCCAGCAGTTTAGGCGGGACAGCTTATAATGAGCAGTTCTTC.